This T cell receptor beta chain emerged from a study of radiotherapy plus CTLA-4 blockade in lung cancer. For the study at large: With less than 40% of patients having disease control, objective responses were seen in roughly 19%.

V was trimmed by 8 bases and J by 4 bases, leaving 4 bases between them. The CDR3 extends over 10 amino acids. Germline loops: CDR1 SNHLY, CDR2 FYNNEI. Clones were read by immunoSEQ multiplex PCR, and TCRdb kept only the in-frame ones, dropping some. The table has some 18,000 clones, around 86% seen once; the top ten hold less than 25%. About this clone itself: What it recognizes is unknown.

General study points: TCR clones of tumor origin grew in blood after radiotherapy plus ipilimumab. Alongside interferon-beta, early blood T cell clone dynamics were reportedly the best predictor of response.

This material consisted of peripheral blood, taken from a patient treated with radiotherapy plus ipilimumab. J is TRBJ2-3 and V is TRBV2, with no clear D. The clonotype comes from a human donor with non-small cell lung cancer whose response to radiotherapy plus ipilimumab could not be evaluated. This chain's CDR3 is CASGPDTQYF. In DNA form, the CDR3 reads TGTGCCAGCGGCCCAGATACGCAGTATTTT. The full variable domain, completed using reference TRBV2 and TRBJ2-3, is EPEVTQTPSHQVTQMGQEVILRCVPISNHLYFYWYRQILGQKVEFLVSFYNNEISEKSEIFDDQFSVERPDGSNFTLKIRSTKLEDSAMYFCASGPDTQYFGPGTRLTVL.